Listed below are T cell receptor beta chains from one sample, sequenced in a study of blood T cell repertoires in COVID-19. The method was immunoSEQ multiplex PCR; TCRdb's version includes in-frame clones alone and lacks a portion of them. The table shows around 59,000 clones, with 81% occurring only once. The sequenced sample was peripheral blood. The receptors were sampled from a woman older than 75 with active or convalescent COVID-19. CDR3s include the opening cysteine and the closing phenylalanine or tryptophan. The D gene is left open where the match is weak. Clone size is not always given. Where it is, it says once, few, many or a class for expanded clones.

TRBV10-1	TRBD2	TRBJ2-3	-	CASSATSGYGTDTQYF	TGCGCCAGCAGTGCGACTAGCGGGTATGGCACAGATACGCAGTATTTT
TRBV7-2	TRBD2	TRBJ2-7	-	CASSKGLESYEQYF	TGTGCCAGCAGCAAGGGACTAGAATCCTACGAGCAGTACTTC
TRBV7-8	TRBD1	TRBJ1-5	-	CASSHPGTGGQPQHF	TGTGCCAGCAGCCACCCCGGGACAGGGGGTCAGCCCCAGCATTTT
TRBV29-1	TRBD1	TRBJ1-1	-	CSVEAADRPNTEAFF	TGCAGCGTTGAGGCGGCGGACAGGCCGAACACTGAAGCTTTCTTT
TRBV7-2	-	TRBJ2-1	-	CASSLMYDSSYNEQFF	TGTGCCAGCAGCTTAATGTATGATAGCTCCTACAATGAGCAGTTCTTC
TRBV27	-	TRBJ2-7	-	CASRPRAISYEQYF	TGTGCCAGCAGGCCCAGGGCGATCTCCTACGAGCAGTACTTC
TRBV2	-	TRBJ1-5	-	CASGIDRNNQPQHF	TGTGCCAGCGGGATAGACAGAAATAATCAGCCCCAGCATTTT
TRBV6-5	TRBD2	TRBJ2-7	-	CASTPPGGSHEQYF	TGTGCCAGCACTCCCCCGGGGGGTAGCCACGAGCAGTACTTC
TRBV29-1	-	TRBJ1-5	-	CSVLDSSNQPQHF	TGCAGCGTTTTGGACAGTAGCAATCAGCCCCAGCATTTT
TRBV7-9	-	TRBJ2-1	-	CASSLARDNEQFF	TGTGCCAGCAGCTTAGCGCGGGACAATGAGCAGTTCTTC
TRBV28	TRBD1	TRBJ1-5	-	CASSPLGQGNNQPQHF	TGTGCCAGCAGTCCCCTGGGACAGGGAAACAATCAGCCCCAGCATTTT
TRBV28	-	TRBJ2-7	-	CASSLVGRSDYEQYF	TGTGCCAGCAGTTTGGTCGGGAGATCTGACTACGAGCAGTACTTC
TRBV9	-	TRBJ2-3	-	CASSTPVSGGTDTQYF	TGTGCCAGCAGCACACCCGTTTCCGGGGGCACAGATACGCAGTATTTT
TRBV4-1	-	TRBJ1-3	-	CASSRENGNTIYF	TGCGCCAGCAGTCGAGAGAATGGAAACACCATATATTTT
TRBV5-6	TRBD1	TRBJ2-1	-	CASSLPGQGSNEQFF	TGTGCCAGCAGCTTACCGGGACAGGGGTCCAATGAGCAGTTCTTC
TRBV9	-	TRBJ1-2	-	CASSVAGLSGYTF	TGTGCCAGCAGCGTAGCTGGGCTAAGTGGCTACACCTTC
TRBV2	TRBD1	TRBJ2-2	once	CASRLQGAGNTGELFF	TGTGCCAGCAGGCTACAGGGGGCAGGGAACACCGGGGAGCTGTTTTTT
TRBV19	-	TRBJ2-6	-	CANLRQDLRSSGANVLTF	TGTGCCAATCTCAGACAGGACCTCCGGTCCTCTGGGGCCAACGTCCTGACTTTC
TRBV6-5	-	TRBJ2-2	-	CASSLGGTVGELFF	TGTGCCAGCAGCCTCGGGGGAACGGTCGGGGAGCTGTTTTTT
TRBV2	TRBD1	TRBJ1-1	-	CASRLTGTEAFF	TGTGCCAGCAGGTTGACAGGGACTGAAGCTTTCTTT
TRBV2	TRBD1	TRBJ1-1	-	CASSPQGAGTEAFF	TGTGCCAGCAGCCCACAGGGGGCGGGAACTGAAGCTTTCTTT
TRBV7-6	-	TRBJ1-3	-	CASSTFMSSGNTIYF	TGTGCCAGCAGCACTTTCATGAGCTCTGGAAACACCATATATTTT
TRBV19	-	TRBJ1-3	-	CASSIAYSGNTIYF	TGTGCCAGTAGTATAGCCTACTCTGGAAACACCATATATTTT
TRBV4-2	TRBD1	TRBJ1-5	once	CASSQDIPATGANQPQHF	TGTGCCAGCAGCCAAGATATCCCCGCAACAGGGGCCAATCAGCCCCAGCATTTT
TRBV28	TRBD1	TRBJ2-7	-	CASSPTQGQGRFQYF	TGTGCCAGCAGCCCTACCCAGGGACAGGGGAGGTTTCAGTACTTC
TRBV11-2	-	TRBJ2-7	-	CASNKGGYEQYF	TGTGCCAGCAACAAAGGGGGATACGAGCAGTACTTC
TRBV6-5	-	TRBJ1-1	-	CASSYTTGSANTEAFF	TGTGCCAGCAGTTACACCACAGGGTCAGCCAACACTGAAGCTTTCTTT
TRBV5-5	-	TRBJ1-1	-	CASSVSEAEAFF	TGTGCCAGCAGCGTCTCGGAGGCTGAAGCTTTCTTT
TRBV2	TRBD1	TRBJ1-1	-	CASTGQGARSTEAFF	TGTGCCAGCACGGGACAGGGAGCGAGGTCCACTGAAGCTTTCTTT
TRBV7-6	-	TRBJ2-5	-	CASSLSQGFGQETQYF	TGTGCCAGCAGCTTATCGCAGGGTTTCGGGCAAGAGACCCAGTACTTC
TRBV5-1	-	TRBJ1-6	-	CASSLEAGNRSPLHF	TGCGCCAGCAGCTTGGAGGCAGGGAATCGTTCACCCCTCCACTTT
TRBV4-3	-	TRBJ1-3	-	CASSQAGGGNTIYF	TGCGCCAGCAGCCAAGCGGGGGGTGGAAACACCATATATTTT
TRBV18	TRBD2	TRBJ2-5	-	CASSPPGPAGGFQETQYF	TGTGCCAGCTCACCACCAGGCCCAGCGGGGGGATTCCAAGAGACCCAGTACTTC
TRBV5-1	-	TRBJ1-1	-	CASSRQENTEAFF	TGCGCCAGCAGCCGACAAGAAAACACTGAAGCTTTCTTT
TRBV7-8	-	TRBJ2-5	-	CASSFAGRETQYF	TGTGCCAGCAGCTTTGCAGGGAGGGAGACCCAGTACTTC
TRBV2	TRBD2	TRBJ2-5	-	CASTLAGGGETQYF	TGTGCCAGCACTCTAGCGGGGGGTGGGGAGACCCAGTACTTC
TRBV6-5	TRBD2	TRBJ2-3	once	CASRTLAGGPDTQYF	TGTGCCAGCCGAACCCTAGCGGGGGGGCCTGATACGCAGTATTTT
TRBV5-1	-	TRBJ1-3	once	CASSFGDSGNTIYF	TGCGCCAGCAGCTTCGGGGACTCTGGAAACACCATATATTTT
TRBV10-3	TRBD2	TRBJ2-1	-	CANSLGGGNNEQFF	TGTGCCAACTCACTCGGCGGGGGAAACAATGAGCAGTTCTTC
TRBV2	-	TRBJ2-7	-	CASSEAGDYEQYF	TGTGCCAGCAGTGAAGCCGGGGACTACGAGCAGTACTTC